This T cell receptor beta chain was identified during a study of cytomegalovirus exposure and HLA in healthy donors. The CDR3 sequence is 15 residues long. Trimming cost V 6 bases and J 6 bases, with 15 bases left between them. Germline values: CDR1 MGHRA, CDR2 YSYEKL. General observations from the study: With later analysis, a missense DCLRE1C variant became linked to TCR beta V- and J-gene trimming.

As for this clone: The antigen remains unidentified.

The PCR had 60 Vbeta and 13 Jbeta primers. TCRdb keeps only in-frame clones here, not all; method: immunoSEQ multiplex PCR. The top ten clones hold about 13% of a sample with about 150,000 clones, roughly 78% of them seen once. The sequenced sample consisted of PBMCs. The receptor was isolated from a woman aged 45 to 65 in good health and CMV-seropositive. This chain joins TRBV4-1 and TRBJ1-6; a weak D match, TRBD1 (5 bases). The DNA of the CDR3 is TGCGCCAGCAGGGTGAGGGACTTCCCTAATTCACCCCTCCACTTT. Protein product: CASRVRDFPNSPLHF.